This TCR beta chain was identified in a study of CD8 T cells in Susac syndrome. Sequencing of TCR beta drew on CD8+ and CD4+ T cells from blood. RNA was extracted with the RNeasy kit, and a quantity of roughly 0.5 to 1 ug was reverse transcribed using random hexamers. The amplification used immunoSEQ multiplex PCR on TCR beta CDR3; it spanned 54 Vbeta and 13 Jbeta. TCRdb re-called the immunoSEQ multiplex PCR reads through MiXCR, storing one row per CDR3 protein. The repertoire holds about 400,000 distinct CDR3 sequences, with 85% to 90% as singletons. The CDR3 extends over 16 amino acids. V was shortened by 1 base and J by 4 bases, with 14 bases between the two germline ends. Per germline, CDR1 SGHVS and CDR2 FNYEAQ.

Sequenced sample: CD8+ T cells from PBMCs. The receptor was isolated from a human donor with multiple sclerosis. The rearrangement joins TRBV7-6 to TRBJ1-5; D remains unclear. The CDR3 is CASSLGPAGLNQPQHF. The DNA for the CDR3 is TGTGCCAGCAGCTTAGGTCCGGCGGGCCTAAATCAGCCCCAGCATTTT.